This TCR beta chain was found in a study of T cell responses to AZD1222 COVID-19 vaccine. Study-level findings and limits: Nearly half of the spike-specific TCRs reportedly recognize variant regions that carry no mutations. Donors skewed white British and female; clonal diversity was possibly underestimated. Researchers report vaccine-associated CD4 TCRs spanning spike, with dominance at 160-218 and 743-854. Spike-specific TCR breadth and depth were elevated following two AZD1222 doses.

Sequencing used immunoSEQ multiplex PCR; TCRdb keeps in-frame clones, though not all of them. The profile shows 150,000 to 200,000 clones, about nine tenths of them singletons. With regard to this clone: The antigen is unknown.

J was trimmed by 4 bases and V by 2 bases; bases with no gene match: 6. Germline CDR1 and CDR2: MNHEY and SMNVEV (reference sequence). The CDR3 loop spans 16 amino acids. Sequences were derived from peripheral blood, sampled on day 0 of AZD1222 vaccination. The TCR was taken from an adult in good health. This chain joins TRBV27 and TRBJ2-3, with 10 bases that match TRBD2. The DNA of the CDR3 is TGTGCCAGCAGTTTACCCAGCGGGGGGGCCTCAGATACGCAGTATTTT. Its protein product is CASSLPSGGASDTQYF.